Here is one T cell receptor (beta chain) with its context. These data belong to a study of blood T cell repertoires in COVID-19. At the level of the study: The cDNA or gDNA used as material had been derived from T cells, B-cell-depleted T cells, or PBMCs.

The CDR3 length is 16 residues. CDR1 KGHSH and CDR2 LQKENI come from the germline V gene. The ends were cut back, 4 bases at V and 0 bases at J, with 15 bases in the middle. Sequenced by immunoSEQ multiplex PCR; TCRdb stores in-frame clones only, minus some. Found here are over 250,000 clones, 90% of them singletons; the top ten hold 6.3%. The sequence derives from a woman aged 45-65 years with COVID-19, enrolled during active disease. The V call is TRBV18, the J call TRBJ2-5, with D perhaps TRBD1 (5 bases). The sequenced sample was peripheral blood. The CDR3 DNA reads TGTGCCAGCTCACTGCTCCAACAGGCCAACCAAGAGACCCAGTACTTC. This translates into CASSLLQQANQETQYF.